This T cell receptor (beta chain) was retrieved from a study of regulatory T cells in long-lasting Graves disease. Time point of the sample: newly diagnosed GD, antithyroid drugs for less than 3 months. PBMCs provided the RNA from which the TCR library was made. This clonotype was observed at least ten times. Trimming removed 0 bases at V and 0 bases at J, with 9 bases between. Germline CDR1 is DFQATT and CDR2 is SNEGSKA (reference sequence). The CDR3 covers 15 residues. Construction of TCR beta libraries relied on iRepertoire HTBI primers and on Arm-PCR targeting CDR3 regions. TCRdb fed the multiplex PCR reads into MiXCR, producing one record per CDR3 protein. The sample contains about 240,000 distinct CDR3 sequences, roughly a fifth of which appear only once.

The source of this sequence is a female donor with Graves disease. V gene TRBV20-1 combines with J gene TRBJ1-3; D is uncertain. Sequenced here: peripheral blood mononuclear cells (PBMCs), sampled at new diagnosis, from a patient treated with antithyroid drugs. The CDR3 DNA reads TGCAGTGCTAGAGATCGAGTTTCCTCTGGAAACACCATATATTTT. This gives the protein CSARDRVSSGNTIYF.